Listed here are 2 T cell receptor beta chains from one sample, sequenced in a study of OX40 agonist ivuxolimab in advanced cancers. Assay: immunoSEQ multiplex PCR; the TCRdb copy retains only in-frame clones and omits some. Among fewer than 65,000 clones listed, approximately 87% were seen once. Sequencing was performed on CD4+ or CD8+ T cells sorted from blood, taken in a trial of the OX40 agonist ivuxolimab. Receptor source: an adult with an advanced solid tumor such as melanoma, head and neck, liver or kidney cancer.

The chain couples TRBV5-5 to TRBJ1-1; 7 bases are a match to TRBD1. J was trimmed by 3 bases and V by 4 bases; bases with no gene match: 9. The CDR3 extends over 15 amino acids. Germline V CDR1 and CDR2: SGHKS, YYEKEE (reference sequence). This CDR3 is CASSRDSPRDTEAFF. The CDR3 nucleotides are TGTGCCAGCAGCCGGGACAGCCCGAGGGACACTGAAGCTTTCTTT.

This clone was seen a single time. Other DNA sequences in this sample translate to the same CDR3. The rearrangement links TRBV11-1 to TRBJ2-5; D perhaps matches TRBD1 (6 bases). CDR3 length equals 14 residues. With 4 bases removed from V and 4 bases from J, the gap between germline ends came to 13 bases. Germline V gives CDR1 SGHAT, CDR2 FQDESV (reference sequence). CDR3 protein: CASSSRGVGETQYF. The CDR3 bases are TGTGCCAGCAGCTCCAGGGGCGTGGGAGAGACCCAGTACTTC.